The clone carrying this TCR beta chain was seen a handful of times. These data are taken from a study of response to subunit inactivated influenza vaccine. TCRdb called the RT-PCR reads again in MiXCR, with one record for every CDR3 protein. The table lists fewer than 750,000 distinct CDR3 sequences, 12% to 15% of them singletons. The V gene end was trimmed by 0 bases and the J gene end by 5 bases; junction bases not matched to a gene: 7. This CDR3 has 17 residues. Germline CDR1 and CDR2: LGHNA and YSLEER. J is TRBJ2-2 and V is TRBV4-3; 9 nucleotides agree with TRBD2. The receptor was derived from a man in his forties or fifties who received an inactivated influenza vaccine. Sample: PBMCs from blood, taken roughly 12 days after vaccination. The CDR3 nucleotides read TGCGCCAGCAGCCAAGATCTCTGGGCGGGGGGGACCGGGGAGCTGTTTTTT. As protein: CASSQDLWAGGTGELFF.